Sequencing of this T cell receptor (beta chain) was carried out in a study of sequential checkpoint blockade in melanoma. Study details: DNA from 90 to 100 pretreatment tumor samples underwent TCRβ immunosequencing.

This clone was found many times. The target antigen is unknown. Treatment defined: randomized to nivolumab then ipilimumab (arm A) or the reverse (arm B). General study points: Patients with week-13 increases in T-cell fraction and clonality benefited about 30 times more often.

In germline, CDR1 is MNHGY, CDR2 SAAAGT. The CDR3 covers 15 residues. The V segment lost 5 bases and the J segment 9 bases; nucleotides outside the gene matches: 10. TCRdb's copy holds only in-frame clones and misses some; the assay was immunoSEQ multiplex PCR. The sample lists under 3,500 clones; 20% to 25% were seen once. This clonotype originated in a human donor with melanoma. The sample consisted of tumor tissue (inferred from file names), taken from a patient given nivolumab and ipilimumab in sequence. The chain recombines TRBV6-8 with TRBJ2-1, with 10 positions matching TRBD2. The CDR3 loop is CASSTSGGASVEQFF. The CDR3 DNA is TGTGCCAGCAGTACCAGCGGGGGGGCCTCTGTTGAGCAGTTCTTC.